This entry is about one T cell receptor (beta chain). The CDR3 is 17 amino acids. The V segment lost 2 bases and the J segment 3 bases; nucleotides outside the gene matches: 8. Germline CDR1 SGHDT, CDR2 YYEEEE. This specimen comes from a study of siplizumab effects on memory and regulatory T cells. TCRdb's table, derived via immunoSEQ multiplex PCR, lists solely in-frame clones and lacks some. The sample holds 99,000 or so clones, 93% seen once. This sequence was found in a human donor in good health. Source material: Tregs sorted from blood. The rearrangement joins TRBV5-6 to TRBJ2-1; 10 bases are a match to TRBD2. CDR3 residues: CASSLTKTSGFYNEQFF. The CDR3 region has the DNA TGTGCCAGCAGCTTAACAAAGACTAGCGGGTTCTACAATGAGCAGTTCTTC.